A selection of T cell receptor beta chains follows, all from one sample in a study of beta chain features in type 1 diabetes. This table comes from immunoSEQ multiplex PCR, and its TCRdb copy is limited to in-frame clones, with some not included. The sample has 240,000 or so clones, about 71% seen once. Sequenced sample: naive CD4+ T cells from blood. The receptors derive from a man younger than 40 in good health. Both conserved end residues are trimmed from each CDR3.

ASSLRDRGQDGYT TRBJ1-2 TRBV7-6 13
AWSTSRTTTDTQY TRBJ2-3 TRBV30 13
SVKGLSSYNEQF TRBJ2-1 TRBV29-1 12
ASSFDRASSYEQY TRBJ2-7 TRBV7-2 13
SAREQPASF TRBJ2-1 TRBV20-1 9
ASKVAKNIQY TRBJ2-4 TRBV2 10
AWSWGGYQPQH TRBJ1-5 TRBV30 11
AWSPQLAGSSTDTQY TRBJ2-3 TRBV30 15
ASSPGALISYEQY TRBJ2-7 TRBV6-6 13
ATSRDPGLAGTSYEQY TRBJ2-7 TRBV15 16